Each of the 18 T cell receptor beta chains below was sequenced from the same sample in a study of cytomegalovirus exposure and HLA in healthy donors. Some clones are missing from TCRdb's copy, which holds only in-frame ones; the method was immunoSEQ multiplex PCR. The sample lists 200,000 to 250,000 clones, around four fifths occurring once. Sequencing was done on a sample of PBMCs. Receptors originate from a woman aged 18-29 years in good health and CMV-seronegative.

The gene calls are TRBV2 and TRBJ1-4, with a weak D call TRBD1 (5 bases). The CDR3 extends over 16 amino acids. V was pared by 6 bases and J by 4 bases, with 18 bases between. Germline lookup yields CDR1 SNHLY and CDR2 FYNNEI. The CDR3 DNA follows: TGTGCCAGCAGAGACTACCGGGACGGTGGTAATGAAAAACTGTTTTTT. Protein: CASRDYRDGGNEKLFF.

The rearrangement joins TRBV30 to TRBJ1-4; D gene ambiguous. Germline loops: CDR1 GTSNPN, CDR2 SVGIG (reference sequence). The CDR3 is 14 residues long. The V gene lost 5 bases and the J gene lost 8 bases, with 18 bases spanning the gap. The CDR3 here is CAWASGQVQEKLFF. Here the CDR3 DNA reads TGTGCCTGGGCGTCCGGGCAGGTGCAGGAAAAACTGTTTTTT.

V gene TRBV2 combines with J gene TRBJ2-7, with TRBD2 identical over 9 bases. The ends lost 4 bases at V and 3 bases at J; junction bases unmatched: 7. The CDR3 runs to 15 residues. Germline V lookup: CDR1 SNHLY, CDR2 FYNNEI. CDR3 residues: CASSAGAGGFYEQYF. DNA for the CDR3: TGTGCCAGCAGTGCGGGAGCGGGAGGATTCTACGAGCAGTACTTC.

The chain couples TRBV4-1 to TRBJ1-1, with D perhaps matching TRBD1 (5 bases). The CDR3 totals 14 residues. Germline lookup yields CDR1 MGHRA and CDR2 YSYEKL. Trimming stripped 4 bases from V and 6 bases from J, with 15 bases between. The CDR3 DNA is TGCGCCAGCAGCCCCACAAACCAGGGATCTGAAGCTTTCTTT. Translation gives CASSPTNQGSEAFF.

J is TRBJ2-7 and V is TRBV7-9; TRBD1 agrees at 9 bases. This CDR3 is 15 amino acids long. CDR1 and CDR2 from the germline V gene are SEHNR and FQNEAQ (reference sequence). Trimming cost V 2 bases and J 6 bases; bases outside gene matches: 8. CDR3 sequence reads: CASSLTRDRDGEQYF. As DNA, the CDR3 is TGTGCCAGCAGCTTAACCCGGGACAGGGACGGCGAGCAGTACTTC.

V gene TRBV28 combines with J gene TRBJ1-1, with D possibly TRBD1 on 5 matching bases. V was cut by 5 bases and J by 4 bases, with 14 bases left in between. Germline assignment: CDR1 MDHEN and CDR2 SYDVKM. This CDR3 spans 14 amino acids. CDR3 in amino acids: CASSDSDGSTEAFF. CDR3 bases: TGTGCCAGCAGTGACAGCGATGGAAGCACTGAAGCTTTCTTT.

The chain is built from TRBV10-1 and TRBJ1-3; no clear D. Germline CDR1 and CDR2: WNHNN and SYGVQD (reference sequence). V was trimmed by 5 bases and J by 4 bases, leaving 9 bases between them. This CDR3 contains 13 residues. The CDR3 spells CASSPGSGNTIYF. Written as DNA, the CDR3 is TGCGCCAGCAGTCCAGGCTCGGGAAACACCATATATTTT.

The chain couples TRBV27 to TRBJ2-7; TRBD1 aligns across 8 bases. CDR3 size: 14 residues. Germline CDR1 MNHEY, CDR2 SMNVEV (reference sequence). Losses at the gene ends were 10 bases for V and 5 bases for J; bases not matched to a gene: 13. The CDR3 sequence: CATRNGQGANEQYF. CDR3 nucleotide sequence: TGTGCCACCCGGAACGGGCAGGGGGCTAACGAGCAGTACTTC.

This chain joins TRBV5-1 and TRBJ1-3; no firm D call. Germline CDR1 reads SGHRS; CDR2 reads YFSETQ. CDR3 length: 15 amino acids. V lost 2 bases and J lost 0, with 9 bases in between. CDR3 protein: CASSLAGSSGNTIYF. CDR3 coding DNA: TGCGCCAGCAGCTTAGCTGGAAGCTCTGGAAACACCATATATTTT.

The rearrangement joins TRBV5-1 to TRBJ1-1; TRBD1 matches at 11 bases. The V gene end was trimmed by 4 bases and the J gene end by 1 base; junction bases not matched to a gene: 3. CDR1 and CDR2 (germline): SGHRS, YFSETQ. The CDR3 is 15 residues long. The CDR3, as DNA: TGCGCCAGCAGCGAGGGGACAGGGGGGAACACTGAAGCTTTCTTT. Protein sequence: CASSEGTGGNTEAFF.

The chain uses TRBV19 and TRBJ1-1, with 9 bases fitting TRBD1. The CDR3 runs 16 residues. Trimming removed 6 bases from V and 5 bases from J; junction bases left unmatched: 13. The germline CDR1 and CDR2 sequences are LNHDA and SQIVND (reference sequence). Written as DNA, the CDR3 is TGTGCCAGTAGCAAAACCGGGACAGGGCCTGGGACTGAAGCTTTCTTT. Residues: CASSKTGTGPGTEAFF.

V gene TRBV18 combines with J gene TRBJ1-1, with 9 nucleotides matching TRBD1. The CDR3 spans 14 residues. Per germline, CDR1 KGHSH and CDR2 LQKENI. With 5 bases clipped from V and 6 bases from J, the junction kept 7 bases outside the gene matches. The CDR3 reads CASSGAQGAPEAFF. The CDR3 coding sequence is TGTGCCAGCTCAGGAGCACAGGGGGCGCCTGAAGCTTTCTTT.

The chain joins TRBV29-1 to TRBJ2-5; D perhaps matches TRBD2 (6 bases). The CDR3 has 14 residues. Trimming took off 4 bases at V and 4 bases at J, with 16 bases between the two ends. Looked up from germline, CDR1 is SQVTM and CDR2 is ANQGSEA. CDR3 amino acids: CSVAVGGWGETQYF. For the CDR3, the DNA is TGCAGCGTTGCCGTAGGAGGGTGGGGAGAGACCCAGTACTTC.

This clone was observed a single time. The chain has TRBV27 and TRBJ1-4; unclear D gene. CDR1 is MNHEY, CDR2 SMNVEV, per germline (reference sequence). V lost 6 bases to trimming and J lost 8 bases, with 13 bases between them. The CDR3 consists of 13 residues. The CDR3 sequence is CASSPPNGEKLFF. The CDR3 coding sequence is TGTGCCAGCAGCCCCCCTAACGGGGAAAAACTGTTTTTT.

The CDR3 nucleotides read TGTGCCAGCAGTTATATTAGCGGGAGGGTGGCTGAGCAGTTCTTC. Its protein product is CASSYISGRVAEQFF. This chain joins TRBV6-5 and TRBJ2-1; TRBD2 matches at 11 bases. The CDR3 sequence is 15 residues long. Germline V gene data show CDR1 as MNHEY and CDR2 as SVGAGI. V was clipped by 3 bases and J by 9 bases; unmatched bases: 7.

This chain connects TRBV2 to TRBJ1-5; weak D call: TRBD1 (5 bases). The CDR3 sequence is 16 residues long. Germline assignment: CDR1 SNHLY and CDR2 FYNNEI. The V end was cut by 4 bases, the J end by 2 bases, with 15 bases between. The CDR3 bases are TGTGCCAGCAGTGTCGATCCCGGGACGGGCAATCAGCCCCAGCATTTT. Translating gives CASSVDPGTGNQPQHF.

The gene calls are TRBV29-1 and TRBJ2-7; no definite D call. The CDR3 covers 13 residues. Per germline, CDR1 SQVTM and CDR2 ANQGSEA. Trimming cost V 4 bases and J 7 bases, with 17 bases left between them. Here the CDR3 DNA reads TGCAGCGTTGGACGCGGACGTCACCCTGAGCAGTACTTC. Its protein product is CSVGRGRHPEQYF.

This sequence joins TRBV5-1 and TRBJ2-7; 13 bases are a match to TRBD2. Germline V gene sequence: CDR1 SGHRS, CDR2 YFSETQ. The V and J ends lost 4 bases and 0 bases, in that order; junction bases with no gene match: 4. The CDR3 consists of 16 residues. The CDR3 is CASSPWTSGSSYEQYF. DNA of the CDR3: TGCGCCAGCAGCCCGTGGACTAGCGGGAGCTCCTACGAGCAGTACTTC.